One T cell receptor (beta chain) is described in this entry. What it binds is unknown. Method: immunoSEQ multiplex PCR; TCRdb's copy keeps in-frame clones and lacks some. Counted here are 60,000 to 85,000 clones, just under 75% occurring once; the ten biggest clones make up roughly 1.5%. Trimming removed 1 base at V and 0 bases at J, with 7 bases between. CDR1 is LNHNV and CDR2 is YYDKDF in the germline V gene (reference sequence). This CDR3 comprises 15 residues. The data derive from a study of vaccination effects on CD4 cells after COVID-19. Whole-study context: Researchers obtained post-vaccine samples at a median of 72 days past the second dose.

Antigen-specific CD4+ T cells were expanded (with viral peptide pools) by the ViraFEST assay ahead of sequencing. Following culture for around 10 days, CD4+ T cells were isolated. Participants each got two BNT162b2 or mRNA-1273 vaccine doses. PBMC cultures contained 2 million or so cells per well, 7.5 to 10 IU/ml IL-2 and 10 ug/ml peptides. This chain uses TRBV15 with TRBJ1-3; D is ambiguous. The material sequenced was CD4+ T cells from PBMCs cultured with HCoV-229E spike peptides, taken after COVID-19 vaccination. The sequence derives from a human donor who received a COVID-19 vaccine. Written as DNA, the CDR3 is TGTGCCACCAGCAGAGCGGGTAACTCTGGAAACACCATATATTTT. Encoded protein: CATSRAGNSGNTIYF.